This T cell receptor beta chain was obtained from a study of blood T cell repertoires in COVID-19. Turning to the study itself: Acute-phase and convalescent COVID-19 samples originated in the United States, Italy and Spain.

TCRdb's copy holds only in-frame clones and misses some; the assay was immunoSEQ multiplex PCR. The sample includes approximately 90,000 clones, roughly 85% of them seen just once. This clone has more than one count but fewer than ten. The germline V gene has CDR1 KGHDR and CDR2 SFDVKD. The CDR3 length is 13 residues. V lost 5 bases to trimming and J lost 6 bases, with 12 bases between them. This chain links TRBV24-1 with TRBJ1-2; D uncertain. The sequenced sample was peripheral blood. The receptor was derived from a man aged 80 or over with acute or convalescent COVID-19. The CDR3 spells CATSAQRADGYTF. Written as DNA, the CDR3 is TGTGCCACCAGTGCGCAGCGTGCGGATGGCTACACCTTC.